Listed below are T cell receptor beta chains from one sample, sequenced in a study of CD8 T cells in ankylosing spondylitis. TCRdb analysed the 5' RACE reads with MiXCR anew, one entry per CDR3 protein. In the table there are 400,000 or so distinct CDR3 sequences, roughly 26% of which are singletons. The sequencing input was blood, either unsorted or a sorted T cell fraction (not recorded which). Receptor source: a male donor with ankylosing spondylitis. The CDR3 runs from the conserved cysteine through the conserved F or W. D genes are given only for firm matches. For some rows the clone size is stated as once, few or many, or as a class when expanded; others skip it.

clone size,J gene,V gene,D gene,CDR3 length,CDR3 DNA,CDR3 protein
NA,TRBJ2-5,TRBV7-2,TRBD1,15,TGTGCCAGCAGCCTGGGACAGGGGGGACGCGTGACCCAGTACTTC,CASSLGQGGRVTQYF
few,TRBJ2-1,TRBV20-1,TRBD2,17,TGCAGTGCTGGGGGGACTAGCGGGAGGATCTCCTACAATGAGCAGTTCTTC,CSAGGTSGRISYNEQFF
few,TRBJ2-1,TRBV12-3/TRBV12-4,NA,13,TGTGCCAGCAGTCAATTCGCGTGGAATGAGCAGTTCTTC,CASSQFAWNEQFF
NA,TRBJ1-1,TRBV18,NA,15,TGTGCCAGCTCACCAGGAGTCGGTCGGAAAACTGAAGCTTTCTTT,CASSPGVGRKTEAFF
few,TRBJ1-4,TRBV5-1,NA,16,TGCGCCAGCAGCTTGGACGGACCTGCCATACGGGAAAAACTGTTTTTT,CASSLDGPAIREKLFF
NA,TRBJ2-6,TRBV6-2/TRBV6-3,TRBD1,20,TGTGCCAGCAGTTACTGGCCTGGGGACAGGGGGGGCTCTGGGGCCAACGTCCTGACTTTC,CASSYWPGDRGGSGANVLTF
NA,TRBJ1-1,TRBV7-8,NA,12,TGTGCCAGCAGCCTATGGCCAACTGAAGCTTTCTTT,CASSLWPTEAFF
few,TRBJ1-2,TRBV29-1,NA,15,TGCAGCGTTGAACCCCCGGGACGTCCTTTTGGGGGCTACACCTTC,CSVEPPGRPFGGYTF
few,TRBJ1-6,TRBV7-2,NA,15,TGTGCCAGCAGCTTAATGGCCGACAATAATTCACCCCTCCACTTT,CASSLMADNNSPLHF
few,TRBJ2-1,TRBV11-2,TRBD1,15,TGTGCCAGCAGCCGAACAGGGGGCTGGCTAGCCGAGCAGTTCTTC,CASSRTGGWLAEQFF
few,TRBJ2-1,TRBV24-1,TRBD1,14,TGTGCCACCAGTGAAATTGACAGGGTGAATGAGCAGTTCTTC,CATSEIDRVNEQFF
NA,TRBJ2-5,TRBV24-1,NA,14,TGTGCCACCAGTGACCCCACTAGCCAAGAGACCCAGTACTTC,CATSDPTSQETQYF
NA,TRBJ1-4,TRBV3-1,NA,13,TGTGCCAGCAGTAGGGCCGTAAATGAAAAACTGTTTTTT,CASSRAVNEKLFF
few,TRBJ2-1,TRBV20-1,NA,16,TGCAGTGCTAGAGGAGTAGCGATAGGCTCCTACAATGAGCAGTTCTTC,CSARGVAIGSYNEQFF
NA,TRBJ2-7,TRBV21-1,NA,16,TGTGCCAGCAGCAACCCGACTAGCGGAAACTACTACGAGCAGTACTTC,CASSNPTSGNYYEQYF
few,TRBJ1-2,TRBV5-5,NA,14,TGTGCCAGCAGCTTAGGGTACTGGGACTATGGCTACACCTTC,CASSLGYWDYGYTF
NA,TRBJ2-1,TRBV7-2,TRBD2,15,TGTGCCAGCAGCTCAAGACTAGCGGGAGGGAATGAGCAGTTCTTC,CASSSRLAGGNEQFF
few,TRBJ1-2,TRBV4-2,NA,14,TGTGCCAGCAGCCAAGAGGGCCGGGTCTATGGCTACACCTTC,CASSQEGRVYGYTF
NA,TRBJ2-5,TRBV20-1,NA,13,TGCAGTGCTAGCTGGCGGGTCGGAGAGACCCAGTACTTC,CSASWRVGETQYF
NA,TRBJ2-7,TRBV10-3,TRBD2,14,TGTGCCATCAGTGGGGGGACTAGCTCAAATGGGCAGTACTTC,CAISGGTSSNGQYF
few,TRBJ2-2,TRBV20-1,TRBD1,14,TGCAGTGCTAGTGTCAGGGGGCGAACCGGGGAGCTGTTTTTT,CSASVRGRTGELFF
NA,TRBJ1-2,TRBV2,TRBD1,13,TGTGCCACCAGGACAGGGGGCAACTATGGCTACACCTTC,CATRTGGNYGYTF
few,TRBJ1-1,TRBV10-2,TRBD1,14,TGCGCCAGCAGTGAGGGGCAGGGGGGCACTGAAGCTTTCTTT,CASSEGQGGTEAFF
NA,TRBJ2-1,TRBV20-1,TRBD1,14,TGCAGTGCTAGATCCGGGACAGGGGTGAATGAGCAGTTCTTC,CSARSGTGVNEQFF
NA,TRBJ2-1,TRBV11-3,NA,14,TGTGCCAGCAGCTTAGAAAGGGATGGGGATGAGCAGTTCTTC,CASSLERDGDEQFF
few,TRBJ2-4,TRBV27,TRBD1,18,TGTGCCAGCAGTTTAGGTAGAGGGGGCCGATTTACCAAAAACATTCAGTACTTC,CASSLGRGGRFTKNIQYF
NA,TRBJ2-7,TRBV7-2,TRBD2,15,TGTGCCAGCAGCCTTAGTAGCGGGTCCCTCTACGAGCAGTACTTC,CASSLSSGSLYEQYF
NA,TRBJ1-5,TRBV6-1,NA,14,TGTGCCAGCAGCGCGGCAGCCGGTGATCAGCCCCAGCATTTT,CASSAAAGDQPQHF
few,TRBJ1-5,TRBV12-3/TRBV12-4,TRBD1,14,TGTGCCAGCGGACAGGGGAGTAGCAATCAGCCCCAGCATTTT,CASGQGSSNQPQHF
NA,TRBJ2-5,TRBV11-2,TRBD2,15,TGTGCCAGCAGCTTTGTTAGCGGGGGCCAAGAGACCCAGTACTTC,CASSFVSGGQETQYF
few,TRBJ2-5,TRBV5-1,NA,14,TGCGCCAGCAGCGGGCAGGTCGTCCAGGAGACCCAGTACTTC,CASSGQVVQETQYF
NA,TRBJ2-3,TRBV3-1,NA,15,TGTGCCAGCAGCCCAAGCCTGGCGGAGAGGGATACGCAGTATTTT,CASSPSLAERDTQYF
NA,TRBJ2-7,TRBV20-1,NA,13,TGCAGTGCTAGTGGGGGTGGGGAGTACGAGCAGTACTTC,CSASGGGEYEQYF
NA,TRBJ2-3,TRBV5-1,TRBD2,17,TGCGCCAGCAGCGACGGACTAGCGGTGCCTTCCACAGATACGCAGTATTTT,CASSDGLAVPSTDTQYF
few,TRBJ1-1,TRBV7-9,NA,14,TGTGCCAGCAGCTTAGAACGCATAAACACTGAAGCTTTCTTT,CASSLERINTEAFF
many,TRBJ2-5,TRBV7-9,TRBD2,16,TGTGCCAGCAGCTCCTACGGCCTAGCGGGAGGGGAGACCCAGTACTTC,CASSSYGLAGGETQYF
few,TRBJ1-1,TRBV5-1,NA,15,TGCGCCAGCAGCTTGACTGGGACAATGAGGACTGAAGCTTTCTTT,CASSLTGTMRTEAFF
NA,TRBJ1-5,TRBV15,TRBD1,13,TGTGCCACCAGCGGGACAGGGGGGCAGCCCCAGCATTTT,CATSGTGGQPQHF
NA,TRBJ1-3,TRBV5-5,NA,15,TGTGCCAGCGCCCCGGCGGAAGGGGCTAGAAACACCATATATTTT,CASAPAEGARNTIYF
few,TRBJ2-2,TRBV3-1,NA,14,TGTGCCAGCAGCCAAGGAGGGTACACCGGGGAGCTGTTTTTT,CASSQGGYTGELFF
NA,TRBJ2-1,TRBV29-1,TRBD2,15,TGCTTCGCGGGGGGACTAGCGGGACGGAGGTCTGAGCAGTTCTTC,CFAGGLAGRRSEQFF
NA,TRBJ2-1,TRBV5-1,TRBD2,15,TGCGCCAGCAGCTACGGGCTAGCGGGAGGCGCACCCCAGTTCTTC,CASSYGLAGGAPQFF
NA,TRBJ2-2,TRBV10-3,TRBD1,14,TGTGCCATCACGGGACAGGGAAGCACCGGGGAGCTGTTTTTT,CAITGQGSTGELFF
NA,TRBJ1-4,TRBV2,TRBD1,14,TGTGCCAGCAGTTGGACAGGGGGCGATGAAAAACTGTTTTTT,CASSWTGGDEKLFF
few,TRBJ1-5,TRBV4-1,NA,13,TGCGCCAGCAGCCAAGAGCTACGTCAGCCCCAGCATTTT,CASSQELRQPQHF
many,TRBJ2-5,TRBV12-3/TRBV12-4,TRBD2,15,TGTGCCAGCAGCACGGGACTAGCGGGAGGGGAGACCCAGTACTTC,CASSTGLAGGETQYF
NA,TRBJ2-3,TRBV18,NA,11,TGTGCCAGCCAAAGCTCAGATACGCAGTATTTT,CASQSSDTQYF
NA,TRBJ2-1,TRBV20-1,TRBD2,16,TGCAGTGCTAGAGACCGGACTAGCGGGGCTTACAATGAGCAGTTCTTC,CSARDRTSGAYNEQFF
few,TRBJ2-7,TRBV5-5,NA,14,TGTGCCAGCAGCGCCCCACGAGGTACCTACGAGCAGTACTTC,CASSAPRGTYEQYF
NA,TRBJ1-2,TRBV28,NA,13,TGTGCCATGTGGAGGGGCGAGGAAAATGGCTACACCTTC,CAMWRGEENGYTF
few,TRBJ1-6,TRBV5-1,TRBD1,15,TGCGCCAGCAGCTTGGCCGACAGGGATGGTTCACCCCTCCACTTT,CASSLADRDGSPLHF
NA,TRBJ2-7,TRBV5-1,TRBD1,16,TGCGCCAGCAGCCTCGGGACAGCTGCTTCAGACTACGAGCAGTACTTC,CASSLGTAASDYEQYF
many,TRBJ1-1,TRBV6-1,NA,14,TGTGCCAGCAGGGGGACCGCCATGAACACTGAAGCTTTCTTT,CASRGTAMNTEAFF
once,TRBJ1-3,TRBV20-1,NA,17,TGCAGTGACACGCCAAGGTCGAAGGTGCAGTGCGGAAACACCATATATTTT,CSDTPRSKVQCGNTIYF
few,TRBJ1-5,TRBV12-3/TRBV12-4,NA,16,TGTGCCAGCAGTTCTTCCTCAGACACAGGCAATCAGCCCCAGCATTTT,CASSSSSDTGNQPQHF
NA,TRBJ2-7,TRBV5-5,NA,16,TGTGCCAGCAGCTTTATGCCCGGCGGGACCGACTACGAGCAGTACTTC,CASSFMPGGTDYEQYF
once,TRBJ2-6,TRBV10-1,NA,17,TGCGCCAGCAGTGGGGACCGTTACGTCTCTGGGGCCAACGTCCTGACTTTC,CASSGDRYVSGANVLTF
NA,TRBJ2-2,TRBV7-2,NA,14,TGTGCCAGCTCATCCGGGGCGAACACCGGGGAGCTGTTTTTT,CASSSGANTGELFF
few,TRBJ2-1,TRBV4-1,NA,21,TGCGCCAGCAGCCTCGCCGAGCTAGCGGGCCCCAGACAGGGGTCCTACAATGAGCAGTTCTTC,CASSLAELAGPRQGSYNEQFF